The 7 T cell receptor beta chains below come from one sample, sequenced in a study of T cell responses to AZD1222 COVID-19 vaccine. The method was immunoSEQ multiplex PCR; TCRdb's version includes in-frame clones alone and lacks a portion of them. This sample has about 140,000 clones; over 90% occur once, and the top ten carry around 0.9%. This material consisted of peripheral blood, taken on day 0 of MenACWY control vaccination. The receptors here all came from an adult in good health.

CDR3 sequence (DNA): TGCGCCAGCAGTCCGGGGAGTAAGGACTATGGCTACACCTTC. This sequence encodes CASSPGSKDYGYTF. This chain links TRBV23-1 with TRBJ1-2; D not resolved. TRBV23-1 qualifies as an ORF whose function is uncertain. There are 14 residues in the CDR3. The V gene lost 4 bases and the J gene lost 3 bases, with 12 bases spanning the gap.

In DNA, the CDR3 is TGTGCCAGCAGCTTGGGGACAGGGAATGCAGATACGCAGTATTTT. Protein product: CASSLGTGNADTQYF. The chain recombines TRBV7-3 with TRBJ2-3, with 9 bases aligning to TRBD1. J gave up 4 bases and V 3 bases, and 5 bases lay outside the gene matches. This CDR3 has 15 amino acids. CDR1 and CDR2 (germline): SGHTA, FQGTGA.

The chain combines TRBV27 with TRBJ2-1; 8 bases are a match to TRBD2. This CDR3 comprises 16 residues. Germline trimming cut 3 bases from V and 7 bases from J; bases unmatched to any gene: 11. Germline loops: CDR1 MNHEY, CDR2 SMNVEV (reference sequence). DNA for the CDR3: TGTGCCAGCAGTTTTAGTAGCGGGGAGATAGAGAATGAGCAGTTCTTC. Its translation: CASSFSSGEIENEQFF.

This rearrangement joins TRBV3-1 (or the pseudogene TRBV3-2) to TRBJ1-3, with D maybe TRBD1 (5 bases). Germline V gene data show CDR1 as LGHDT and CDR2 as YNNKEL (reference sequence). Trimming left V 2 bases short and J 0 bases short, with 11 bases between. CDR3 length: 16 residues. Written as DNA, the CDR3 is TGTGCCAGCAGCCAAAGGGGTGGGATCTCTGGAAACACCATATATTTT. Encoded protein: CASSQRGGISGNTIYF.

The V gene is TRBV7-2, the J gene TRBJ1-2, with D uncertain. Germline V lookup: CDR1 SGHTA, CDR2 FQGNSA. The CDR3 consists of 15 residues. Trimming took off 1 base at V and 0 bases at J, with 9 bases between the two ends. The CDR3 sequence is CASSLVSVTNYGYTF. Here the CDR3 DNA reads TGTGCCAGCAGCTTAGTTTCAGTTACTAACTATGGCTACACCTTC.

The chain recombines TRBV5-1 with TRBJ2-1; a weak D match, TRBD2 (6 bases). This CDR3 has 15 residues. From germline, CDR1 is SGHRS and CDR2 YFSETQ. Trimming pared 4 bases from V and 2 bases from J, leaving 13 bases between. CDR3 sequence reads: CASSPGRTPYNEQFF. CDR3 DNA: TGCGCCAGCAGCCCTGGGAGGACCCCCTACAATGAGCAGTTCTTC.

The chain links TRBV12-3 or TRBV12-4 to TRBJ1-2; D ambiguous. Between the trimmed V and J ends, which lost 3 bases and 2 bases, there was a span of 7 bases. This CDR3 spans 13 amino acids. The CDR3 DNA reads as TGTGCCAGCAGTTTCACGGTCAACTATGGCTACACCTTC. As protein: CASSFTVNYGYTF.